The rows below give T cell receptor beta chains drawn from one sample of a study of control samples from healthy donors and cancer patients. Generated by immunoSEQ multiplex PCR, the TCRdb table keeps only in-frame clones and is missing some. The table includes 160,000 or so clones, roughly 94% detected once. The source material was PBMCs. The receptors were gathered from a man aged 55 to 70 with colorectal cancer. CDR3s include the opening cysteine and the closing phenylalanine or tryptophan. The D gene is left open where the match is weak. The size field is filled for only some rows; it gives once, few, many or a size class.

J gene: TRBJ1-3
V gene: TRBV3-1/TRBV3-2
clone size: .
D gene: TRBD1
CDR3 DNA: TGTGCCAGCAGGCGGACAGGGGAATCTTCTGGAAACACCATATATTTT
CDR3 protein: CASRRTGESSGNTIYF

J gene: TRBJ2-3
V gene: TRBV29-1
clone size: .
D gene: .
CDR3 DNA: TGCAGCGTTGACGAGGGGATCGCAGATACGCAGTATTTT
CDR3 protein: CSVDEGIADTQYF

J gene: TRBJ2-5
V gene: TRBV6-5
clone size: .
D gene: .
CDR3 DNA: TGTGCCAGCGGCCCTTGGGGTCCAGAGACCCAGTACTTC
CDR3 protein: CASGPWGPETQYF

J gene: TRBJ2-5
V gene: TRBV27
clone size: .
D gene: TRBD2
CDR3 DNA: TGTGCCAGCAGTTTCCGGACTAGCGGGGACGAGACCCAGTACTTC
CDR3 protein: CASSFRTSGDETQYF

J gene: TRBJ2-1
V gene: TRBV3-1/TRBV3-2
clone size: .
D gene: .
CDR3 DNA: TGTGCCAGCAGCCCGACGCGAGAAACAGCAGTGGGTCATTTGAATGAGCAGTTCTTC
CDR3 protein: CASSPTRETAVGHLNEQFF

J gene: TRBJ1-4
V gene: TRBV7-2
clone size: .
D gene: TRBD1
CDR3 DNA: TGTGCCAGCAGCCCAGGGACAGTCGAGTGGTGTGAAAAACTGTTTTTT
CDR3 protein: CASSPGTVEWCEKLFF

J gene: TRBJ2-7
V gene: TRBV19
clone size: .
D gene: TRBD1
CDR3 DNA: TGTGCCAGTAGTCCGGGACAGACAAGCGAGCAGTACTTC
CDR3 protein: CASSPGQTSEQYF

J gene: TRBJ2-2
V gene: TRBV6-5
clone size: .
D gene: .
CDR3 DNA: TGTGCCAGCAGTTTCCTCAGTCCGGCGAACACCGGGGAGCTGTTTTTT
CDR3 protein: CASSFLSPANTGELFF

J gene: TRBJ1-1
V gene: TRBV19
clone size: .
D gene: TRBD1
CDR3 DNA: TGTGCCAGTGGGACAGGAGGAGACACTGAAGCTTTCTTT
CDR3 protein: CASGTGGDTEAFF

J gene: TRBJ1-6
V gene: TRBV9
clone size: .
D gene: .
CDR3 DNA: TGTGCCAGCAGCGTAGAGGCAGGCCCCTCCTATAATTCACCCCTCCACTTT
CDR3 protein: CASSVEAGPSYNSPLHF

J gene: TRBJ1-3
V gene: TRBV11-2
clone size: .
D gene: .
CDR3 DNA: TGTGCCAGCAGCTTTTTCGGACAGCCTGGAAACACCATATATTTT
CDR3 protein: CASSFFGQPGNTIYF

J gene: TRBJ1-1
V gene: TRBV5-1
clone size: .
D gene: .
CDR3 DNA: TGCGCCAGCAGCCGGGCGGGAACCCTGTCCACTGAAGCTTTCTTT
CDR3 protein: CASSRAGTLSTEAFF

J gene: TRBJ1-3
V gene: TRBV25-1
clone size: .
D gene: .
CDR3 DNA: TGTGCCAGCATAAACGACCCTACGGACAACACCATATATTTT
CDR3 protein: CASINDPTDNTIYF

J gene: TRBJ1-2
V gene: TRBV28
clone size: .
D gene: .
CDR3 DNA: TGTGCCAGCAGTTTTCTAGGGGTTTGGGGCTACACCTTC
CDR3 protein: CASSFLGVWGYTF

J gene: TRBJ2-1
V gene: TRBV6-2/TRBV6-3
clone size: .
D gene: .
CDR3 DNA: TGTGCCAGCAGTGGACCGTATGAGCAGTTCTTC
CDR3 protein: CASSGPYEQFF

J gene: TRBJ1-2
V gene: TRBV6-6
clone size: .
D gene: .
CDR3 DNA: TGTGCCAGCAGCAGCCTTGGGGCGAAAGGCTACACCTTC
CDR3 protein: CASSSLGAKGYTF

J gene: TRBJ1-1
V gene: TRBV29-1
clone size: .
D gene: TRBD1
CDR3 DNA: TGCAGCGGCAACAGGGGGGGGAACACTGAAGCTTTCTTT
CDR3 protein: CSGNRGGNTEAFF

J gene: TRBJ1-5
V gene: TRBV6-5
clone size: .
D gene: .
CDR3 DNA: TGTGCCAGCAGTTACTCGAGTTGGGGACAGCCCCAGCATTTT
CDR3 protein: CASSYSSWGQPQHF

J gene: TRBJ2-3
V gene: TRBV3-1/TRBV3-2
clone size: once
D gene: .
CDR3 DNA: TGTGCCAGCAGCCAAGAAGTGACAGATACGCAGTATTTT
CDR3 protein: CASSQEVTDTQYF

J gene: TRBJ1-3
V gene: TRBV19
clone size: once
D gene: .
CDR3 DNA: TGTGCCAGTAGTATGACGAGCTCTGGAAACACCATATATTTT
CDR3 protein: CASSMTSSGNTIYF

J gene: TRBJ1-2
V gene: TRBV2
clone size: few
D gene: .
CDR3 DNA: TGTGCCAGCAGCAACCAGCTTGGCTACACCTTC
CDR3 protein: CASSNQLGYTF

J gene: TRBJ1-2
V gene: TRBV12-3/TRBV12-4
clone size: .
D gene: .
CDR3 DNA: TGTGCCAGCAGTTTAGGGACTTATGGCTACACCTTC
CDR3 protein: CASSLGTYGYTF

J gene: TRBJ2-3
V gene: TRBV4-2
clone size: .
D gene: TRBD1
CDR3 DNA: TGTGCCAGCAGCCAAGGAAGGCAGGGGGCCGGAGCAGATACGCAGTATTTT
CDR3 protein: CASSQGRQGAGADTQYF

J gene: TRBJ1-2
V gene: TRBV3-1/TRBV3-2
clone size: once
D gene: .
CDR3 DNA: TGTGCCAGCAGCAGTGGGACATCCAGTCATGGCTACACCTTC
CDR3 protein: CASSSGTSSHGYTF